Listed below are T cell receptor beta chains from one sample, sequenced in a study of cytomegalovirus exposure and HLA in healthy donors. TCRdb's table, derived via immunoSEQ multiplex PCR, lists solely in-frame clones and lacks some. This sample has about 150,000 clones, with around 76% found just once. Sequenced sample: PBMCs. These receptors originate from a man in his forties in good health and CMV-seronegative. The CDR3 runs from the conserved cysteine through the conserved F or W. A D gene is named only where the DNA matches it firmly. Size is omitted from some rows. Given values are once, few, many or a class for expanded clones.

clone_size,d_call,j_call,v_call,cdr3_aa,cdr3_nt
.,TRBD1,TRBJ2-7,TRBV5-6,CASSSRDRLSYEQYF,TGTGCCAGCAGCTCGAGGGACAGGCTCTCCTACGAGCAGTACTTC
.,TRBD1,TRBJ1-2,TRBV7-9,CASSLGQGGGYTF,TGTGCCAGCAGCTTAGGACAGGGTGGAGGCTACACCTTC
.,TRBD1,TRBJ1-3,TRBV18,CASSPQGQFSGNTIYF,TGTGCCAGCTCACCGCAGGGACAGTTCTCTGGAAACACCATATATTTT
once,.,TRBJ1-5,TRBV7-8,CASSSYSNQPQHF,TGTGCCAGCAGCTCCTATAGCAATCAGCCCCAGCATTTT
.,.,TRBJ2-5,TRBV5-1,CASSLPGEETQYF,TGCGCCAGCAGCTTGCCCGGGGAAGAGACCCAGTACTTC
.,TRBD1,TRBJ1-5,TRBV27,CASRETGAYSNQPQHF,TGTGCCAGCAGAGAAACAGGGGCTTATAGCAATCAGCCCCAGCATTTT
once,TRBD2,TRBJ2-2,TRBV7-2,CASSAVGQGGTGELFF,TGTGCCAGCAGTGCTGTGGGCCAGGGAGGGACCGGGGAGCTGTTTTTT
.,TRBD1,TRBJ1-2,TRBV4-1,CASSQADRVKGYTF,TGCGCCAGCAGCCAAGCTGACAGGGTGAAGGGCTACACCTTC
.,TRBD2,TRBJ2-3,TRBV5-1,CASSLGTSGSTDTQYF,TGCGCCAGCAGCCTCGGGACTAGCGGGAGTACAGATACGCAGTATTTT
few,TRBD2,TRBJ2-5,TRBV5-1,CASSSLGLAGGETQYF,TGCGCCAGCAGCTCCCTGGGGCTAGCGGGTGGAGAGACCCAGTACTTC
.,.,TRBJ2-1,TRBV2,CASTRGSYNEQFF,TGTGCCAGCACTAGGGGCAGTTACAATGAGCAGTTCTTC
.,TRBD1,TRBJ1-1,TRBV6-6,CASSDGQGEFGAFF,TGTGCCAGCAGCGACGGACAGGGGGAATTCGGAGCTTTCTTT
few,.,TRBJ2-4,TRBV29-1,CSTSIQDRNIQYF,TGCAGCACATCTATACAGGACAGAAACATTCAGTACTTC
.,TRBD2,TRBJ2-5,TRBV13,CASSLSWRLADFQETQYF,TGTGCCAGCAGCTTAAGTTGGCGGCTAGCGGATTTCCAAGAGACCCAGTACTTC
few,.,TRBJ1-4,TRBV25-1,CASSGQSTNEKLFF,TGTGCCAGCAGTGGACAGTCAACTAATGAAAAACTGTTTTTT
.,.,TRBJ1-3,TRBV10-3,CAITTFSGISGNTIYF,TGTGCCATCACCACCTTTTCAGGGATCTCTGGAAACACCATATATTTT
.,.,TRBJ2-6,TRBV7-8,CASSPPRRFSGGANGLTF,TGTGCCAGCAGCCCTCCACGTCGATTCTCTGGTGGGGCCAACGGCCTGACTTTC
.,.,TRBJ1-5,TRBV5-6,CASSLYRISNQPQHF,TGTGCCAGCAGCTTGTACAGGATTAGCAATCAGCCCCAGCATTTT
.,.,TRBJ2-7,TRBV20-1,CSASQDYEQYF,TGCAGTGCGAGCCAGGACTACGAGCAGTACTTC
.,TRBD2,TRBJ2-1,TRBV5-1,CASSSGLAGGGVSYNEQFF,TGCGCCAGCAGCTCCGGACTAGCGGGAGGGGGGGTCTCCTACAATGAGCAGTTCTTC
.,TRBD1,TRBJ1-4,TRBV18,CASSQQGATANEKLFF,TGTGCCAGCTCTCAGCAGGGGGCGACGGCTAATGAAAAACTGTTTTTT
.,.,TRBJ1-5,TRBV27,CASGPQRGNWQPQHF,TGTGCCAGCGGGCCCCAACGGGGGAATTGGCAGCCCCAGCATTTT
.,TRBD1,TRBJ1-5,TRBV27,CASSLSPRGAEGLAYSNQPQHF,TGTGCCAGCAGTTTATCCCCCAGGGGGGCCGAAGGATTAGCTTATAGCAATCAGCCCCAGCATTTT
.,.,TRBJ2-7,TRBV14,CASSLFSRAHYEQYF,TGTGCCAGCAGCCTCTTCTCCAGGGCCCACTACGAGCAGTACTTC
.,.,TRBJ2-3,TRBV5-1,CASSPQAHTDTQYF,TGCGCCAGCAGCCCTCAGGCCCACACAGATACGCAGTATTTT
.,TRBD1,TRBJ1-4,TRBV19,CASNPRPGGVEKLFF,TGTGCCAGTAACCCCCGCCCAGGGGGCGTCGAAAAACTGTTTTTT
once,TRBD2,TRBJ2-1,TRBV19,CASAGLAAVNEQFF,TGTGCCAGTGCGGGACTAGCGGCGGTGAATGAGCAGTTCTTC
.,.,TRBJ2-3,TRBV4-2,CASRVAFGEDTQYF,TGTGCCAGCAGAGTTGCGTTCGGAGAAGATACGCAGTATTTT
.,TRBD2,TRBJ2-2,TRBV18,CASSPPPGTSTMKTGELFF,TGTGCCAGCTCACCACCGCCCGGGACTAGCACGATGAAGACCGGGGAGCTGTTTTTT
.,TRBD2,TRBJ2-1,TRBV6-1,CAIQTSGSYNEQFF,TGTGCCATTCAGACTAGCGGGAGCTACAATGAGCAGTTCTTC
.,TRBD2,TRBJ2-1,TRBV13,CASSFSGRLNEQFF,TGTGCCAGCAGCTTTAGCGGGAGGCTGAATGAGCAGTTCTTC
.,.,TRBJ2-7,TRBV6-5,CASSSTFSSYEQYF,TGTGCCAGCAGCTCGACTTTTAGCTCCTACGAGCAGTACTTC
once,TRBD2,TRBJ2-5,TRBV27,CASSWTSGRETQYF,TGTGCCAGCAGTTGGACTAGCGGGAGGGAGACCCAGTACTTC
once,.,TRBJ2-1,TRBV25-1,CASDSYLGGHNEQFF,TGTGCCAGCGATAGCTACTTGGGAGGTCACAATGAGCAGTTCTTC
.,.,TRBJ2-1,TRBV14,CASSQDLSIEQFF,TGTGCCAGCAGCCAAGATCTAAGCATTGAGCAGTTCTTC
.,.,TRBJ1-1,TRBV7-8,CASSLDPRQITEAFF,TGTGCCAGCAGCTTAGACCCCAGACAGATCACTGAAGCTTTCTTT
.,.,TRBJ2-6,TRBV5-4,CASSPDRPGANGLTF,TGTGCCAGCAGTCCCGACAGACCTGGGGCCAACGGCCTGACTTTC
.,.,TRBJ1-2,TRBV27,CASSLRGNYGYTF,TGTGCCAGCAGTTTGCGCGGTAACTATGGCTACACCTTC
.,TRBD2,TRBJ2-7,TRBV7-2,CASSGGGTSAYEQYF,TGTGCCAGCAGCGGGGGGGGGACTAGCGCCTACGAGCAGTACTTC
.,.,TRBJ2-1,TRBV4-1,CASSQETRDEQFF,TGCGCCAGCAGCCAAGAGACTAGGGATGAGCAGTTCTTC
.,.,TRBJ2-3,TRBV2,CASSSRTADTQYF,TGTGCCAGCTCCTCGAGGACAGCAGATACGCAGTATTTT
few,TRBD1,TRBJ2-1,TRBV2,CASNQQGGQIHNEQFF,TGTGCCAGCAACCAGCAAGGGGGACAGATCCACAATGAGCAGTTCTTC
once,.,TRBJ1-1,TRBV2,CASRAETEAFF,TGTGCCAGCAGGGCCGAAACTGAAGCTTTCTTT
.,TRBD2,TRBJ2-3,TRBV9,CASSVTGGPTDTQYF,TGTGCCAGCAGCGTAACGGGAGGGCCAACAGATACGCAGTATTTT
.,.,TRBJ2-5,TRBV18,CASSPSSGVEETQYF,TGTGCCAGCTCACCTTCCTCGGGGGTGGAAGAGACCCAGTACTTC
.,.,TRBJ1-4,TRBV5-1,CASSLAGNEKLFF,TGCGCCAGCAGCTTGGCCGGTAATGAAAAACTGTTTTTT
.,.,TRBJ2-7,TRBV28,CASSSRGSHVYEQYF,TGTGCCAGCAGTTCACGGGGTTCCCACGTCTACGAGCAGTACTTC
.,TRBD2,TRBJ2-1,TRBV19,CASSIRSGSWDEQFF,TGTGCCAGTAGTATTAGGAGCGGGAGTTGGGATGAGCAGTTCTTC
.,TRBD2,TRBJ2-1,TRBV7-8,CASSSRLAGTNNEQFF,TGTGCCAGCAGCTCCCGTCTAGCGGGTACCAACAATGAGCAGTTCTTC
once,.,TRBJ1-4,TRBV2,CASNWGRGEEKLFF,TGTGCCAGCAATTGGGGCAGGGGCGAGGAAAAACTGTTTTTT
.,.,TRBJ1-1,TRBV19,CATTSVRRNTEAFF,TGTGCCACCACATCGGTCCGGAGGAACACTGAAGCTTTCTTT
.,TRBD1,TRBJ1-5,TRBV5-1,CASSLTGDNQPQHF,TGCGCCAGCAGCTTGACAGGGGACAATCAGCCCCAGCATTTT
.,.,TRBJ1-5,TRBV19,CASSRNQGFPNQPQHF,TGTGCCAGTAGTAGAAACCAGGGTTTCCCCAATCAGCCCCAGCATTTT
once,TRBD1,TRBJ1-4,TRBV29-1,CSVEAGTGEEKLFF,TGCAGCGTTGAGGCTGGGACAGGGGAGGAAAAACTGTTTTTT
.,.,TRBJ2-7,TRBV11-2,CASSVGQTYEQYF,TGTGCCAGCAGCGTAGGACAGACCTACGAGCAGTACTTC